This TCR beta chain was sequenced during a study of breast tumors, draining lymph nodes, adjacent tissues. There are 16 residues in the CDR3. CDR1 SGDLS and CDR2 YYNGEE come from the germline V gene. Trimming stripped 5 bases from V and 1 base from J, with 17 bases between. MiXCR was run by TCRdb on the multiplex PCR reads, yielding one entry per CDR3 protein. Of 270,000 or so distinct CDR3 sequences in the sample, around 30% are singletons; the top ten hold 1.1%. Points from the study as a whole: Compared with basal-like, luminal-like tumors shared significantly more repertoire with nontumor tissue. The data were judged consistent with most tumor T cells coming from lymph node and expanding in tumor.

As regards this clonotype: Its cognate antigen is unknown. A single base separates this from a much larger clone, so it may be a read error.

The lymph nodes were axillary draining lymph nodes from breast cancer patients. The sequenced material came from axillary lymph node tissue. The chain combines TRBV9 with TRBJ2-3; D is possibly TRBD2 (6 bases). The sequence was obtained from a female donor with breast cancer. Some clones in this sample may be carry-over from other donors' samples. The CDR3 nucleotides are TGTGCCAGCAGTACCTACGGGAGCCGCCGCACAGATACGCAGTATTTT. Translating gives CASSTYGSRRTDTQYF.